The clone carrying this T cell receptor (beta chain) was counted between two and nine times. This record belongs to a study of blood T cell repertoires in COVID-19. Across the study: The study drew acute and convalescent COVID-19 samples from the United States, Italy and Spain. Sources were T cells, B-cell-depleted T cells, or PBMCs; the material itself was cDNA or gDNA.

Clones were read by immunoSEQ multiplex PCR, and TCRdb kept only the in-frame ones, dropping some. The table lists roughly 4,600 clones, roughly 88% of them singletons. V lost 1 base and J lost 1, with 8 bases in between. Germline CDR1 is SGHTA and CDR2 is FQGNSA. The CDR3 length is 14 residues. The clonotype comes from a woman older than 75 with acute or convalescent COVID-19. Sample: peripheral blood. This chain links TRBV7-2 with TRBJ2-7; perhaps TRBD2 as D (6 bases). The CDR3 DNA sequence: TGTGCCAGCAGCTTAGAGCGGGCTTCCTACGAGCAGTACTTC. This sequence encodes CASSLERASYEQYF.